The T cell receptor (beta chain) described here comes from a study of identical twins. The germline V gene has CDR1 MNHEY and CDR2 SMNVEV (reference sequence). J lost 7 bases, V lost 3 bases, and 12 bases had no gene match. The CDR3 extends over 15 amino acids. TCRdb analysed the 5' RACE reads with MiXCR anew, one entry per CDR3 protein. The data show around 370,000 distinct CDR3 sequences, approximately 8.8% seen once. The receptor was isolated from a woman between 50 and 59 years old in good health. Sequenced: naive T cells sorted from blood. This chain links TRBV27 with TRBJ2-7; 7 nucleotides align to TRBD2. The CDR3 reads CASSLGVAGTGEQYF. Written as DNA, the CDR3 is TGTGCCAGCAGTTTGGGGGTAGCGGGCACCGGTGAGCAGTACTTC.